A selection of T cell receptor beta chains follows, all from one sample in a study of T cell responses to AZD1222 COVID-19 vaccine. Using immunoSEQ multiplex PCR, the repertoire was profiled, and TCRdb retains in-frame clones only, with some absent. The repertoire holds 150,000 or so clones, with approximately 90% as singletons. The sample in question was peripheral blood, obtained 28 days after the second AZD1222 dose. These receptors were obtained from an adult who received the AZD1222 COVID-19 vaccine. The CDR3 runs from the conserved cysteine through the conserved F or W. D genes are given only for firm matches. Where a row states a size, it is once, few, many or the class of an expanded clone; other rows omit it.

V	J	D	size	DNA	CDR3
TRBV29-1	TRBJ2-5	TRBD2	NA	TGCAGCGTTCGTAGACTAGCGGGTGGAGAGACCCAGTACTTC	CSVRRLAGGETQYF
TRBV5-8	TRBJ2-2	NA	NA	TGTGCCAGCAGTGCCGGTCCCGGGGAGCTGTTTTTT	CASSAGPGELFF
TRBV5-4	TRBJ2-3	TRBD1	NA	TGTGCCAGCAGCTCCGAATCAGGGGGAGATACGCAGTATTTT	CASSSESGGDTQYF
TRBV5-1	TRBJ1-2	NA	NA	TGCGCCAGCAGCTTGGGAGCGAGCTATGGCTACACCTTC	CASSLGASYGYTF
TRBV6-5	TRBJ1-4	NA	NA	TGTGCCAGCAGTATGGCAACCCCGGCTAATGAAAAACTGTTTTTT	CASSMATPANEKLFF
TRBV3-1/TRBV3-2	TRBJ1-1	NA	NA	TGTGCCAGCAGCCAAGGGTACAGGATTGAAGCTTTCTTT	CASSQGYRIEAFF
TRBV29-1	TRBJ1-1	NA	NA	TGCAGCACCGGGACACCTAAGAACACTGAAGCTTTCTTT	CSTGTPKNTEAFF
TRBV13	TRBJ1-3	NA	few	TGTGCCAGCAGCTTTGGAGAGGTTCCTGGAAACACCATATATTTT	CASSFGEVPGNTIYF
TRBV19	TRBJ1-2	NA	NA	TGTGCCAGTAGTATGCTACTTTCGGCAACCGCTAACTATGGCTACACCTTC	CASSMLLSATANYGYTF
TRBV2	TRBJ1-5	NA	NA	TGTGCCAGCAGTGAACAGGGGAACAATCAGCCCCAGCATTTT	CASSEQGNNQPQHF
TRBV19	TRBJ2-1	TRBD1	NA	TGTGCCAGTAGTATTTTGCACCCCTATTTTCAGGTCGGACAGGGGGGTAATGAGCAGTTCTTC	CASSILHPYFQVGQGGNEQFF
TRBV5-6	TRBJ1-1	NA	NA	TGTGCCAGCAGCTTAAACCTTGGAGCGGGTTTAGGTTTAGTGATTGAAGCTTTCTTT	CASSLNLGAGLGLVIEAFF
TRBV5-1	TRBJ1-4	NA	NA	TGCGCCAGCAGCTTGGGCCAGAATGAAAAACTGTTTTTT	CASSLGQNEKLFF
TRBV18	TRBJ1-3	TRBD1	NA	TGTGCCAGCTCACCCCAGACAGGGCGAAACACCATATATTTT	CASSPQTGRNTIYF
TRBV15	TRBJ1-4	NA	NA	TGTGCCACCAGCAGAGATCGGGCAGCAACTAATGAAAAACTGTTTTTT	CATSRDRAATNEKLFF
TRBV7-9	TRBJ1-2	TRBD1	NA	TGTGCCATCACCAACCCAAGGGGGCAGGGCTATGGCTACACCTTC	CAITNPRGQGYGYTF
TRBV5-8	TRBJ2-7	NA	NA	TGTGCCAGCAGCTTCCAAGGAATAGTGTCCTACGAGCAGTACTTC	CASSFQGIVSYEQYF
TRBV10-3	TRBJ1-2	NA	few	TGTGCCATCAGTGAACCTACGGGACGGCAAAACTATGGCTACACCTTC	CAISEPTGRQNYGYTF
TRBV6-5	TRBJ1-2	TRBD1	NA	TGTGCCAGCAGTTACGGGACAGATGGCTACACCTTC	CASSYGTDGYTF
TRBV2	TRBJ2-7	TRBD1	NA	TGTGCCAGCAGTGAAGCGACAGGGTATACGCCCTACGAGCAGTACTTC	CASSEATGYTPYEQYF
TRBV7-9	TRBJ2-1	NA	NA	TGTGCCAGCAGCGCGCCGCCCCTTATGAATGAGCAGTTCTTC	CASSAPPLMNEQFF
TRBV7-8	TRBJ1-2	TRBD1	NA	TGTGCCAGCAGCGGGCCGGGACAGGGGCCCTATGGCTACACCTTC	CASSGPGQGPYGYTF
TRBV6-5	TRBJ1-1	NA	NA	TGTGCCAGCAGTTATTGGCAGAACACTGAAGCTTTCTTT	CASSYWQNTEAFF
TRBV7-9	TRBJ2-3	NA	NA	TGTGCCAGCAGCCCCCCGCGGGCAATGAGCACAGATACGCAGTATTTT	CASSPPRAMSTDTQYF
TRBV18	TRBJ1-2	NA	NA	TGTGCCAGCTCACCAGCGCGGACGGACTATGGCTACACCTTC	CASSPARTDYGYTF
TRBV10-3	TRBJ1-5	NA	NA	TGTGCCATCAGTGTTGGGCCTGACGGCAATCAGCCCCAGCATTTT	CAISVGPDGNQPQHF
TRBV2	TRBJ2-3	NA	NA	TGTGCCAGCAGTGAGAACAGGGTGACAGATACGCAGTATTTT	CASSENRVTDTQYF
TRBV12-5	TRBJ1-4	TRBD1	NA	TGTGCTAGTGGTTTGGGACAGGGGCCTGAAAAACTGTTTTTT	CASGLGQGPEKLFF
TRBV3-1/TRBV3-2	TRBJ2-4	NA	NA	TGTGCCAGCAGCCAAGATGGGGCCGTCCCGGGCATTCAGTACTTC	CASSQDGAVPGIQYF
TRBV15	TRBJ1-3	NA	NA	TGTGCCACCAGCAGAGGTGGCGGCGGCATAACCATATATTTT	CATSRGGGGITIYF
TRBV7-9	TRBJ2-5	TRBD2	few	TGTGCCAGCTCTTTCGGGGGGGCAGAGACCCAGTACTTC	CASSFGGAETQYF
TRBV15	TRBJ2-5	NA	NA	TGTGCCACCAGCAGAGATAGCCAGTTCCAAGAGACCCAGTACTTC	CATSRDSQFQETQYF
TRBV3-1/TRBV3-2	TRBJ2-3	NA	NA	TGTGCCAGCAGCCAAGATTTCACTAGGGGTGGCACAGATACGCAGTATTTT	CASSQDFTRGGTDTQYF
TRBV5-1	TRBJ1-5	TRBD1	once	TGCGCCAGCAGATACGGGACAGGGAATAATCAGCCCCAGCATTTT	CASRYGTGNNQPQHF
TRBV6-6	TRBJ2-2	TRBD2	NA	TGTGCCAGCAGTTACGCGGGGGGGCGGAGCACCGGGGAGCTGTTTTTT	CASSYAGGRSTGELFF
TRBV11-3	TRBJ1-1	TRBD1	NA	TGTGCCAGCAGTCAGGACAGGGGCGTAACTTTCTTT	CASSQDRGVTFF
TRBV6-5	TRBJ1-1	NA	NA	TGTGCCAGCAGTTACGTACAGGGTGAAGCTTTCTTT	CASSYVQGEAFF
TRBV13	TRBJ1-1	NA	NA	TGTGCCAGCAGCTTGTCCCTGGGCAGGATTCCTGAAGCTTTCTTT	CASSLSLGRIPEAFF
TRBV15	TRBJ1-2	NA	NA	TGTGCCACCAGCAGAGAGCAGGGACGGAACTATGGCTACACCTTC	CATSREQGRNYGYTF
TRBV4-1	TRBJ1-2	TRBD1	NA	TGCGCCAGCAGCCAGGCCGGGACAGGGGGCTTTGGCTACACCTTC	CASSQAGTGGFGYTF
TRBV7-2	TRBJ2-3	NA	NA	TGTGCCAGCAGCTATCCCCCGGGCCTAGAACGCACAGATACGCAGTATTTT	CASSYPPGLERTDTQYF
TRBV30	TRBJ1-5	NA	once	TGTGCCTGGAGTGTAAGGGGGGGTCAGCCCCAGCATTTT	CAWSVRGGQPQHF
TRBV2	TRBJ1-3	NA	NA	TGTGCCAGCAGTGAAATAAGGGGTAGCTACACCATATATTTT	CASSEIRGSYTIYF
TRBV7-3	TRBJ2-1	NA	NA	TGTGCCAGCAGCCCGGGTTTTAGCTCCTACAATGAGCAGTTCTTC	CASSPGFSSYNEQFF
TRBV6-5	TRBJ1-1	TRBD1	NA	TGTGCCAGCAGAGACAGGGGCATGAACACTGAAGCTTTCTTT	CASRDRGMNTEAFF
TRBV15	TRBJ1-4	TRBD1	NA	TGTGCCACCAGCAGAGGGATGGGACAGCGGAATGAAAAACTGTTTTTT	CATSRGMGQRNEKLFF
TRBV6-5	TRBJ1-2	NA	NA	TGTGCCAGCAGTTCTACGGAACAGGAGAACTATGGCTACACCTTC	CASSSTEQENYGYTF
TRBV10-2	TRBJ1-4	NA	NA	TGCGCCAGCAGCCGGGACGGGGGTTATAATGAAAAACTGTTTTTT	CASSRDGGYNEKLFF
TRBV15	TRBJ1-1	NA	NA	TGTGCCACCAGCAGAGCCCCCACGGCGGCAGATCAAGCTTTCTTT	CATSRAPTAADQAFF
TRBV3-1/TRBV3-2	TRBJ1-5	NA	NA	TGTGCCAGCAGCCAACAGGGTGGGCAGCCCCAGCATTTT	CASSQQGGQPQHF
TRBV5-1	TRBJ2-5	NA	NA	TGCGCCAGCAGCTGGGGGGCCGGGAACCAAGAGACCCAGTACTTC	CASSWGAGNQETQYF
TRBV2	TRBJ1-5	TRBD1	NA	TGTGCCAGCAGTGAAGGGGCAGGGGGACATCAGCCCCAGCATTTT	CASSEGAGGHQPQHF
TRBV5-1	TRBJ1-1	NA	NA	TGCGCCAGCAGCTTGGATGGGGGGAACACTGAAGCTTTCTTT	CASSLDGGNTEAFF
TRBV21-1	TRBJ1-6	NA	NA	TGTGCCAGCAGCAAGGGCCAGGGGGATAATTCACCCCTCCACTTT	CASSKGQGDNSPLHF
TRBV5-1	TRBJ2-1	NA	NA	TGCGCCAGCAGCTCCGAGGGGAATGAGCAGTTCTTC	CASSSEGNEQFF
TRBV7-9	TRBJ1-6	NA	NA	TGTGCCAGCAGCTTAGAGGAGGGCTCACCCCTCCACTTT	CASSLEEGSPLHF
TRBV19	TRBJ1-4	NA	NA	TGTGCCAGTAGTAACGGGGGAAAACTGTTTTTT	CASSNGGKLFF
TRBV4-1	TRBJ1-2	NA	NA	TGCGCCAGCAGCCCCAGGACAAGATCTTTGGATGGCTACACCTTC	CASSPRTRSLDGYTF
TRBV6-5	TRBJ1-5	TRBD1	NA	TGTGCCAGCAGTTACTCCACAGGGGGCGAGCAGCCCCAGCATTTT	CASSYSTGGEQPQHF